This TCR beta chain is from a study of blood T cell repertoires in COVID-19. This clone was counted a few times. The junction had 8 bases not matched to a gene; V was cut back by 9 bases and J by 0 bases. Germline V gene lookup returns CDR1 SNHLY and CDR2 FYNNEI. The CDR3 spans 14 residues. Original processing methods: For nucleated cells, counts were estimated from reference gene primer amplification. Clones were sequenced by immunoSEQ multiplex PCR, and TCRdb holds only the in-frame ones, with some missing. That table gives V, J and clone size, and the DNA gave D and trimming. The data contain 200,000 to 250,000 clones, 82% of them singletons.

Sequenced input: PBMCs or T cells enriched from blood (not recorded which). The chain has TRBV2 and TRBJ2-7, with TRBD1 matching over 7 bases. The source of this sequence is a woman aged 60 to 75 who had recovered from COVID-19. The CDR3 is CASGGQLTSYEQYF. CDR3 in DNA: TGTGCCAGTGGGGGACAGCTGACCTCCTACGAGCAGTACTTC. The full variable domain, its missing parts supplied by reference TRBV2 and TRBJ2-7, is EPEVTQTPSHQVTQMGQEVILRCVPISNHLYFYWYRQILGQKVEFLVSFYNNEISEKSEIFDDQFSVERPDGSNFTLKIRSTKLEDSAMYFCASGGQLTSYEQYFGPGTRLTVT.